This TCR beta chain was sequenced in a study of T cells in Graves' hyperthyroidism and ophthalmopathy. Study-level information: Peripheral blood sampling occurred at initial diagnosis, before any treatment.

Trimming shortened V by 2 bases and J by 7 bases, and 12 bases separated the two germline ends. Germline CDR1 reads SEHNR; CDR2 reads FQNEAQ (reference sequence). There are 14 residues in the CDR3. RNA transcripts were the template for amplifying TCR beta CDR3 regions. The TCR CDR3 was amplified in a first-round RT-PCR using the HTBI primer set. Using its own MiXCR run on the multiplex PCR reads, TCRdb lists one record per CDR3 protein. The data hold 550,000 to 650,000 distinct CDR3 sequences, with around 14% observed a single time. This clonotype has ten or more counts. The antigen remains undetermined. Points from the study as a whole: A model of 13 V-J pairs discriminated ophthalmopathy from stable hyperthyroidism.

The source of this sequence is a woman younger than 45 with Graves' hyperthyroidism that later progressed to Graves' ophthalmopathy. The chain uses TRBV7-9 and TRBJ2-1; D gene ambiguous. What was sequenced was blood. The CDR3 coding sequence is TGTGCCAGCAGCTTATCTATTTCTGCAAATGAGCAGTTCTTC. Translation gives CASSLSISANEQFF.